Listed below are T cell receptor beta chains from one sample, sequenced in a study of cytomegalovirus exposure and HLA in healthy donors. TCRdb's table, derived via immunoSEQ multiplex PCR, lists solely in-frame clones and lacks some. The sample has over 150,000 clones; 65% to 80% are singletons. The sequencing input was PBMCs. These receptors were obtained from a man in his forties in good health and CMV-seronegative. Each CDR3 is given without its conserved first and last residue. The order of the fields is V gene, clone size, CDR3 protein. Only some rows state a clone size, as once, few, many or a class for expanded clones.

v_gene: TRBV19
abundance: -
CDR3aa: ASSIPGLAGGREQF

v_gene: TRBV7-8
abundance: -
CDR3aa: ASSPSVANHEQF

v_gene: TRBV7-3
abundance: -
CDR3aa: ASSPRPRSSVGTGELF

v_gene: TRBV7-9
abundance: -
CDR3aa: ASSLASDRGVVAF

v_gene: TRBV21-1
abundance: -
CDR3aa: ASSNDRARTGELF

v_gene: TRBV11-2
abundance: -
CDR3aa: ASSLAGNIQY

v_gene: TRBV6-1
abundance: -
CDR3aa: ASTPDSIAGELF

v_gene: TRBV4-1
abundance: -
CDR3aa: ASSQGPPGGQPQH

v_gene: TRBV2
abundance: -
CDR3aa: ASNPQGLAPSSYEQY

v_gene: TRBV4-3
abundance: -
CDR3aa: ASSLLAGGPGSRPEQF

v_gene: TRBV18
abundance: -
CDR3aa: ASSPPPGLRNTEAF

v_gene: TRBV7-8
abundance: -
CDR3aa: ASSPGGPDTQY

v_gene: TRBV4-3
abundance: few
CDR3aa: ASSLSGTSSEKLF

v_gene: TRBV5-4
abundance: once
CDR3aa: ASSLWRGGDTQY

v_gene: TRBV13
abundance: -
CDR3aa: ASSLRGLGNTIY

v_gene: TRBV5-1
abundance: few
CDR3aa: ASSLAAAGEAF

v_gene: TRBV5-4
abundance: -
CDR3aa: ASSFRGMNTEAF

v_gene: TRBV6-5
abundance: few
CDR3aa: ASSYSAGQSSYEQY

v_gene: TRBV4-2
abundance: -
CDR3aa: ASSQDLSEKLF

v_gene: TRBV2
abundance: -
CDR3aa: ASSGQGVNYGYT

v_gene: TRBV6-5
abundance: -
CDR3aa: ASSYYVVSEAGELF

v_gene: TRBV30
abundance: once
CDR3aa: AWSVLLGGGTDTQY

v_gene: TRBV2
abundance: once
CDR3aa: ARGTGGGNTIY

v_gene: TRBV7-9
abundance: -
CDR3aa: ASRPRTSPSTDTQY

v_gene: TRBV18
abundance: -
CDR3aa: ASSPRGWSYEQY

v_gene: TRBV11-2
abundance: -
CDR3aa: ASSLEGGGGKLF

v_gene: TRBV15
abundance: -
CDR3aa: ATSRDRGSYEQY

v_gene: TRBV6-6
abundance: -
CDR3aa: ASSLDRGYNSPLH

v_gene: TRBV7-2
abundance: -
CDR3aa: ASSLVATGNYEQY